In its sample, the clone carrying this T cell receptor beta chain ranks as medium-sized (0.01 to 0.1%). This specimen comes from a study of molecular identifiers for immune sequencing clone quantification. TCRdb re-derived calls from the PCR reads in MiXCR, one entry per CDR3 protein. The table records about 9,800 distinct CDR3 sequences, roughly 21% of them present only once. The CDR3 extends over 12 amino acids. The V end lost 5 bases, the J end lost 2 bases, and 6 bases lay between the germline ends. The germline V gene encodes CDR1 SEHNR and CDR2 FQNEAQ (reference sequence). The sorting of naive CD8 T cells used the CD8+CD4-CCR7+CD45RA+ phenotype.

The chain couples TRBV7-9 to TRBJ1-1; D is uncertain. This clonotype was sampled from a human donor in good health. Some libraries in this study had Jurkat cell RNA spiked in. Input material: naive CD8+ T cells from blood, with Jurkat cell RNA spiked in. The subset was: FACS-sorted CD8+CD4-CCR7+CD45RA+ naive T cells. The CDR3 region is CASSGINTEAFF. For the CDR3, the DNA is TGTGCCAGCAGCGGGATAAACACTGAAGCTTTCTTT.